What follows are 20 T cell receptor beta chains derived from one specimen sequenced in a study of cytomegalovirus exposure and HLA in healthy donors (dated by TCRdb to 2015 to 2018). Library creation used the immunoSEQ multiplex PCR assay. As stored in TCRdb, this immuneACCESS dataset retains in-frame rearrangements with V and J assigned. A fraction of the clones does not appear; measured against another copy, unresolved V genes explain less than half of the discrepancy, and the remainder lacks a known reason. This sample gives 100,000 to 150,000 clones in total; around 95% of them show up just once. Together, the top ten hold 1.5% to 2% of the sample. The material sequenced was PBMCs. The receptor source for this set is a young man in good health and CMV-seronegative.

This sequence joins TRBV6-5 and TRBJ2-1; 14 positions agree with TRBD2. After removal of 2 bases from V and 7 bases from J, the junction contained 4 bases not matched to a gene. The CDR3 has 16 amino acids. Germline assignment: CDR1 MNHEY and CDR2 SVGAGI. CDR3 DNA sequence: TGTGCCAGCAGTTACGGGACTAGCGGGAGAGGGAATGAGCAGTTCTTC. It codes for CASSYGTSGRGNEQFF.

The CDR3 bases are TGTGCCAGCAGTGAACGGCAGGGCTACGAGCAGTACTTC. This gives the protein CASSERQGYEQYF. The chain employs TRBV6-1 and TRBJ2-7; the D gene is possibly TRBD1 (5 bases). V lost 2 bases to trimming and J lost 3 bases, with 8 bases between them. This CDR3 spans 13 amino acids. Germline-derived CDR1 and CDR2 are MNHNS and SASEGT.

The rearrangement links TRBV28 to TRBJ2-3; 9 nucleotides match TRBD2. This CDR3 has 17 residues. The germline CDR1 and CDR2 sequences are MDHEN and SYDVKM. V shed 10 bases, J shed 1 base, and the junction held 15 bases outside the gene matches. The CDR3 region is CATQGIKREDRTDTQYF. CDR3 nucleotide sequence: TGTGCCACCCAAGGGATCAAGCGGGAGGACCGCACAGATACGCAGTATTTT.

CDR3 nucleotide sequence: TGTGCCAGCAGCAACAGGGTGTACGAGCAGTACTTC. Its translation is CASSNRVYEQYF. The rearrangement joins TRBV7-9 to TRBJ2-7; TRBD1 is a possible D gene (6 bases). This CDR3 is built from 12 residues. Deletions cut 5 bases from V and 4 bases from J, with 9 bases between. Per the germline V gene, CDR1 is SEHNR and CDR2 is FQNEAQ (reference sequence).

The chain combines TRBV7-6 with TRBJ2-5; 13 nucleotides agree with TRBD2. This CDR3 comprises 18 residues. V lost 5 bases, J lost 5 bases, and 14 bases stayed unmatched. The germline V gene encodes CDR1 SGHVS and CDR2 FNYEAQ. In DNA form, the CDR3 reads TGTGCCAGCAGCCCCGGGGTACTAGCGGGAGGGCCGGGGGAGACCCAGTACTTC. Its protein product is CASSPGVLAGGPGETQYF.

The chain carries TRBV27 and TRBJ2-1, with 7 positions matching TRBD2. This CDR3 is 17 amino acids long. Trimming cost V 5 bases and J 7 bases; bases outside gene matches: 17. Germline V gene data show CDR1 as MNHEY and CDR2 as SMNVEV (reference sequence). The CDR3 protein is CASSLTLGRAFGNEQFF. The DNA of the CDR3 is TGTGCCAGCAGTCTAACACTGGGGAGGGCCTTTGGGAATGAGCAGTTCTTC.

CDR3 in DNA: TGTGCCAGCAGCGGAACTAGCGGGAGTCAAGGCGAGCAGTACTTC. Translation gives CASSGTSGSQGEQYF. The chain couples TRBV2 to TRBJ2-7; 11 nucleotides agree with TRBD2. The CDR3 has 15 residues. The ends lost 6 bases at V and 6 bases at J; junction bases unmatched: 10. In germline, CDR1 is SNHLY, CDR2 FYNNEI.

The CDR3 coding sequence is TGTGCCAGCAGCCAACCAACGGTCTCCTACGAGCAGTACTTC. Amino acid sequence: CASSQPTVSYEQYF. The V and J genes are TRBV5-4 and TRBJ2-7; no clear D gene. Trimming left V 4 bases short and J 0 bases short, with 11 bases between. The CDR3 extends over 14 amino acids. Germline V CDR1 and CDR2: SGHNT, YYREEE (reference sequence).

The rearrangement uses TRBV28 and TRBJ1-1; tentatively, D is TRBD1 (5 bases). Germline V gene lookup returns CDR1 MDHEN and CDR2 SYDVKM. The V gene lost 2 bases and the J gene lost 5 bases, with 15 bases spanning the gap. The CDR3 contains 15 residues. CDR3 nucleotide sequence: TGTGCCAGCAGTTTACTGACAGTGGTCGGGACTGAAGCTTTCTTT. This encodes CASSLLTVVGTEAFF.

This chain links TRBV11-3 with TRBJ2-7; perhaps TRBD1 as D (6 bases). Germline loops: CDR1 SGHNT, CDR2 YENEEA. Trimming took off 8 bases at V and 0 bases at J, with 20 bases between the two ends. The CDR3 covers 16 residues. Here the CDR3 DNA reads TGTGCCAGCGCCCCGCCCCCGGACAGCGTCTCCTACGAGCAGTACTTC. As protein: CASAPPPDSVSYEQYF.

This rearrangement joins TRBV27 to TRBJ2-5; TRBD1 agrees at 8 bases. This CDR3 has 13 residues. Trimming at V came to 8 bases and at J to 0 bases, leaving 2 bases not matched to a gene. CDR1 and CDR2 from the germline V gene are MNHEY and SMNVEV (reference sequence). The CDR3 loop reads CASWTGNQETQYF. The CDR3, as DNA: TGTGCCAGCTGGACAGGGAACCAAGAGACCCAGTACTTC.

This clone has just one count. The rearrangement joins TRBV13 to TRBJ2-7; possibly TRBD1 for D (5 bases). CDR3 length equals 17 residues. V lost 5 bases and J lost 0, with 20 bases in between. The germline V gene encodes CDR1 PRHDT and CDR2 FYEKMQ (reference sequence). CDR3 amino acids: CASSKGAGRPSSYEQYF. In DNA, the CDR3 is TGTGCCAGCAGCAAAGGGGCTGGGCGGCCCAGCTCCTACGAGCAGTACTTC.

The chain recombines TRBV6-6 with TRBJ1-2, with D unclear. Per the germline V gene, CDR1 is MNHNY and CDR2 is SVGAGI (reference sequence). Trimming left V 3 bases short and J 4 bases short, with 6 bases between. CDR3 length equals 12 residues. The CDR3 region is CASSYRSYGYTF. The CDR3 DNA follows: TGTGCCAGCAGTTATAGGAGCTATGGCTACACCTTC.

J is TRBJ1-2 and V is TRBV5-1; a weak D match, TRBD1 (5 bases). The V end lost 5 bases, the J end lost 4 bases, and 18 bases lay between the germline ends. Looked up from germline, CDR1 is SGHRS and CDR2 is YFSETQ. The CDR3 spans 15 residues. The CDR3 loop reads CASRQEWGDLYGYTF. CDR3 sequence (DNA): TGCGCCAGCAGGCAGGAATGGGGGGACCTCTATGGCTACACCTTC.

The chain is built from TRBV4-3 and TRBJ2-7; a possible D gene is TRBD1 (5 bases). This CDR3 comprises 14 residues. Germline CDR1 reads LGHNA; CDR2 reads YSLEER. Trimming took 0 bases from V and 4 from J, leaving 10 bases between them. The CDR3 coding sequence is TGCGCCAGCAGCCAAGACGACAGTACGTACGAGCAGTACTTC. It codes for CASSQDDSTYEQYF.

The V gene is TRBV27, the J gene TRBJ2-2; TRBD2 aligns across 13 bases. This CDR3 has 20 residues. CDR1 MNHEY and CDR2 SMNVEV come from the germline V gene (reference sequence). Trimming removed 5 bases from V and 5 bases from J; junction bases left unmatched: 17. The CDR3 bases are TGTGCCAGCAGTCTACCGGCCGGGACTAGCGGGACCAGAATAACCGGGGAGCTGTTTTTT. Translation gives CASSLPAGTSGTRITGELFF.

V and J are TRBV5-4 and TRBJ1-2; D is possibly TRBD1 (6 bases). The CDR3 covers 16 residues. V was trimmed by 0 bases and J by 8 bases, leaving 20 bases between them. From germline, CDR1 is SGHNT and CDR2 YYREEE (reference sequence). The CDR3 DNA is TGTGCCAGCAGCTTGGAAGGGGGACGCCTAACAGGAGGCTACACCTTC. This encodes CASSLEGGRLTGGYTF.

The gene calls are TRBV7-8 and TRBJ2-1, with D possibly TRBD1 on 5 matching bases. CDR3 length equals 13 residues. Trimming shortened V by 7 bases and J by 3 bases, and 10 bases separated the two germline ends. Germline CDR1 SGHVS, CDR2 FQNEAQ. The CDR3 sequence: CASNGHIYNEQFF. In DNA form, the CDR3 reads TGTGCCAGCAACGGACACATCTACAATGAGCAGTTCTTC.

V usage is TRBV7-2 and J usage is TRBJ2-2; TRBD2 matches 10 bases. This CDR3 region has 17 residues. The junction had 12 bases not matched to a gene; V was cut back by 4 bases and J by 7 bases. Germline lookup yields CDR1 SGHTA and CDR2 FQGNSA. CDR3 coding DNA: TGTGCCAGCAGCTCCTTACTAGCGGGACGGGAAGGCGGGGAGCTGTTTTTT. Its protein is CASSSLLAGREGGELFF.

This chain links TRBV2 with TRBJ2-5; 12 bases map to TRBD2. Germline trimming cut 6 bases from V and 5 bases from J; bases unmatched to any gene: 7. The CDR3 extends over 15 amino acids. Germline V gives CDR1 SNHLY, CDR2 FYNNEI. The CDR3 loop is CASSRLAGERETQYF. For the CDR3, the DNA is TGTGCCAGCAGCCGACTAGCGGGAGAGCGGGAGACCCAGTACTTC.